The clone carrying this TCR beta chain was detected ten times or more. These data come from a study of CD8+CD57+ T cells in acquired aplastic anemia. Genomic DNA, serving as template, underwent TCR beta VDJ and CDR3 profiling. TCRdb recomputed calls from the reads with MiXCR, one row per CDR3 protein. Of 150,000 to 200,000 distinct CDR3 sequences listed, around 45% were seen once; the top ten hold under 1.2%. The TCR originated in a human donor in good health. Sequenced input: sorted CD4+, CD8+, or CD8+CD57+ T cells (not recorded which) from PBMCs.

This CDR3 reads CASSWTGTDTQYF. CDR3 bases: TGTGCCAGCAGCTGGACCGGCACAGATACGCAGTATTTT. V gene TRBV5-6 combines with J gene TRBJ2-3; D is unresolved. The V and J ends lost 3 bases and 1 base respectively, with 6 bases between them. Germline CDR1 reads SGHDT; CDR2 reads YYEEEE. The CDR3 contains 13 residues.